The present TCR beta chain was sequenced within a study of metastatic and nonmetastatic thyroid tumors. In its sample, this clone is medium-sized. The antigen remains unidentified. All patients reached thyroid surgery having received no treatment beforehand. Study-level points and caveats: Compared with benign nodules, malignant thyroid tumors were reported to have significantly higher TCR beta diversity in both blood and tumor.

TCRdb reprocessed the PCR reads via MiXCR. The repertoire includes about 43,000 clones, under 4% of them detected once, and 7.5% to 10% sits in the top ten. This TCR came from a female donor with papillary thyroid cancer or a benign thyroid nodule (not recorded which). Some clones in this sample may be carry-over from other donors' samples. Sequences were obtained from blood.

CDR3 amino acids: CSARDRQVTYNEQFF. The DNA for the CDR3 is TGCAGTGCTAGAGATCGGCAGGTCACCTACAATGAGCAGTTCTTC. This sequence joins TRBV20-1 and TRBJ2-1; D not certain. V was shortened by 0 bases and J by 2 bases, with 11 bases between the two germline ends. The germline CDR1 and CDR2 sequences are DFQATT and SNEGSKA (reference sequence). This CDR3 spans 15 amino acids.